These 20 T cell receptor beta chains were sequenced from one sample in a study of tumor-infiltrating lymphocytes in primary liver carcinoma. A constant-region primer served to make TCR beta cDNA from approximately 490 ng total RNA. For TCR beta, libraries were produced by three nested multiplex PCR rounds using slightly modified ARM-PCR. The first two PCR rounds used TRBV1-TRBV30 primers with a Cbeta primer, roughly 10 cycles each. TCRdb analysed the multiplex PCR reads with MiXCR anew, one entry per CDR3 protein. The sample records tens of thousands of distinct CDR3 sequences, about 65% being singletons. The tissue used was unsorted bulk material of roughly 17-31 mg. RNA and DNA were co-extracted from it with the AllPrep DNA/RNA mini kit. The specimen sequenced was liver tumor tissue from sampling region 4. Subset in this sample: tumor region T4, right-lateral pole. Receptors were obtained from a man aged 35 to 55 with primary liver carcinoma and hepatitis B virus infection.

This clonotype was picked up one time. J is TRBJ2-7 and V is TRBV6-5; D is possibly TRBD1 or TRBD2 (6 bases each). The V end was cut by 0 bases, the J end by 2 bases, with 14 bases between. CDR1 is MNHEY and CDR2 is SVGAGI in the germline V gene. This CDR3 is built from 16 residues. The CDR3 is CASSYSRGVLAYEQYF. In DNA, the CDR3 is TGTGCCAGCAGTTACTCTAGGGGGGTTCTGGCCTACGAGCAGTACTTC.

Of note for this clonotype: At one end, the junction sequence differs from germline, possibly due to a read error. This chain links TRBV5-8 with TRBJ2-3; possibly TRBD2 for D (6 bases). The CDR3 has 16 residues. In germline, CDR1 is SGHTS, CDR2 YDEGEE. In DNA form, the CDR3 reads TGTGGCAGCAGCTTCAATAACGGGAGTGTCTCAGAAACGCAGTATTTT. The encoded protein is CGSSFNNGSVSETQYF.

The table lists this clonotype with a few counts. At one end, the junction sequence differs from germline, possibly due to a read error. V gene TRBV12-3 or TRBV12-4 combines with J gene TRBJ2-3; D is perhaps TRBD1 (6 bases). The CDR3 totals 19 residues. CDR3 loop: CASSLSKPGHPAETDTQYF. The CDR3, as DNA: TGTGCCAGCAGTTTATCGAAGCCGGGACACCCAGCGGAAACAGATACGCAATATTTT.

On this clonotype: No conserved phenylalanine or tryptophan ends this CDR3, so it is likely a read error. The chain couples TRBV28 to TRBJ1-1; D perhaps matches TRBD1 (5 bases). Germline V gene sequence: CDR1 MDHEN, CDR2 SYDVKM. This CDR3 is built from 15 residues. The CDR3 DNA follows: TGTACCAGCGGTTTAAGACAGCTTATGAACACTGAAGCTTTCTCT. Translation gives CTSGLRQLMNTEAFS.

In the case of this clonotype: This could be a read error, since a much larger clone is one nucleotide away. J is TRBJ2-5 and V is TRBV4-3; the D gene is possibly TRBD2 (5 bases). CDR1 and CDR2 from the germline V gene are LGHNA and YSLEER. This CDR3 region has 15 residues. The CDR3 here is CASSQTFGSWENQYF. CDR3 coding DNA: TGCGCCAGCAGCCAAACGTTCGGGTCTTGGGAGAACCAGTACTTC.

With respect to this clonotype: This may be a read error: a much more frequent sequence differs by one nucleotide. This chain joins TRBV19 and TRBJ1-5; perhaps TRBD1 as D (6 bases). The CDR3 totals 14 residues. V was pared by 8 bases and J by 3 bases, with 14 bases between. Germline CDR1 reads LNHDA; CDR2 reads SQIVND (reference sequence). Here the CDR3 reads CASGTDRLNQPQHF. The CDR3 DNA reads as TGTGCCAGTGGTACAGACAGGCTCAATCAGCCCCAGCATTTT.

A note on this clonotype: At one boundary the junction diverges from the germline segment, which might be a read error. In nucleotides, the CDR3 is TGCGCCAGCAGCCAAGATGGAGCAGACACCTACAATGAGCAGCTCTTC. It is translated as CASSQDGADTYNEQLF. The rearrangement joins TRBV4-3 to TRBJ2-1, with D hard to call. The CDR3 totals 16 residues. Germline CDR1 LGHNA, CDR2 YSLEER.

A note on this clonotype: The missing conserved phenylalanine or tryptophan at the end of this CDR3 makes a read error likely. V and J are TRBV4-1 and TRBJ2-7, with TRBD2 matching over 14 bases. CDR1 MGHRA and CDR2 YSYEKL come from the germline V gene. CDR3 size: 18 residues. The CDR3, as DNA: TGCGCGAGCAGCCAAGGGGGGACTAGCGGGAGTGTCCCGTACGAGCAGTACTTA. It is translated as CASSQGGTSGSVPYEQYL.

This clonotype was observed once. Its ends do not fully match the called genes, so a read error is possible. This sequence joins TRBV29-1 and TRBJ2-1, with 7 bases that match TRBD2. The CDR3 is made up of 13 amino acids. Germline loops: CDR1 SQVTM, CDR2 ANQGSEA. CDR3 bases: TGCATCACAGGACTAGTGGGAGCGACTGAGCAATTCTTC. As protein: CITGLVGATEQFF.

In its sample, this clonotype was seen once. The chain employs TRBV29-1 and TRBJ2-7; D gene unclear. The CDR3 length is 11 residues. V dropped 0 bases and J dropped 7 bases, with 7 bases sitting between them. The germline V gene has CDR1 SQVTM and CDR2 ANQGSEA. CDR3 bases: TGCAGCGTTGAAGAGAGTCATGAGCAGTACTTC. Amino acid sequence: CSVEESHEQYF.

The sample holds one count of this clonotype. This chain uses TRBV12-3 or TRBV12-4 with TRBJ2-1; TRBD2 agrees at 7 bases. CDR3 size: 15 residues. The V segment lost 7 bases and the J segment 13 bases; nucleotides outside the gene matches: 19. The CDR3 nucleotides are TGTGCCAGCATCTTAGCGGGCGCGTCCTACAACGATCAGTTCTTC. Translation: CASILAGASYNDQFF.

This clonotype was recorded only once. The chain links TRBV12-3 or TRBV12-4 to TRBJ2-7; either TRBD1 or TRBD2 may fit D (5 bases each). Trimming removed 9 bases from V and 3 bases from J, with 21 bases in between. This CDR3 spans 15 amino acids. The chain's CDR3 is CASSRGTGSIYEQYF. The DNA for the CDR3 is TGTGCCAGTAGTCGAGGGACGGGTTCGATCTACGAGCAGTACTTC.

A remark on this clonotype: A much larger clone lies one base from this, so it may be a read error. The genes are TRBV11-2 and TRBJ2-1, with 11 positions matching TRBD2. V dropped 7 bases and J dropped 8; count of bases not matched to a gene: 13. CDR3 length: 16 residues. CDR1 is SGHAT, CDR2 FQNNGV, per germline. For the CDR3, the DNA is TGTGCCAGCAACTCGTTACTAGCGGGAGTCGTCGATGAGCAGTTCTTC. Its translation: CASNSLLAGVVDEQFF.

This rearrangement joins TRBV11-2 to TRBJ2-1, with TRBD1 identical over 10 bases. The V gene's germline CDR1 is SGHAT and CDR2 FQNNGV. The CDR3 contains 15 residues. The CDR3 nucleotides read TGTACAAGCAGCTCCGGGACAGGGGCTAGAGATGAGCAGTTCTTC. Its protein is CTSSSGTGARDEQFF.

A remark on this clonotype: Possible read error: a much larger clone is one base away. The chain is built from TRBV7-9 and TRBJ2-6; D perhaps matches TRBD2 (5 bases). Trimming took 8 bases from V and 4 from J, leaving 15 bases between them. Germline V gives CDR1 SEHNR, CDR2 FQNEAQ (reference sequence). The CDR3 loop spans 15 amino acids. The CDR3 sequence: CASGPGVSGANVLTF. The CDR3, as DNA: TGTGCCAGCGGCCCCGGGGTCAGCGGGGCCAACGTCCTGACTTTC.

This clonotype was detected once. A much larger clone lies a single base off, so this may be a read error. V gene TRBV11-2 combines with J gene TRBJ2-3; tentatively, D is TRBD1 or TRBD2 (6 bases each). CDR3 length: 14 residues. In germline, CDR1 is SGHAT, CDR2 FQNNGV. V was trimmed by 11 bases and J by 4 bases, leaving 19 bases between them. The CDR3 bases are TGTGCCGGAGGGACACGGGAGCACGCAGATACGCAGTATTTT. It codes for CAGGTREHADTQYF.

The CDR3 is CASSGHGGAYNEQFF. The DNA for the CDR3 is TGTGCCAGCAGCGGACATGGTGGGGCCTACAATGAGCAGTTCTTC. The chain recombines TRBV11-2 with TRBJ2-1; D is possibly TRBD1 (5 bases). CDR1 is SGHAT, CDR2 FQNNGV, per germline. V was clipped by 5 bases and J by 2 bases, with 13 bases between them. CDR3 length equals 15 residues.

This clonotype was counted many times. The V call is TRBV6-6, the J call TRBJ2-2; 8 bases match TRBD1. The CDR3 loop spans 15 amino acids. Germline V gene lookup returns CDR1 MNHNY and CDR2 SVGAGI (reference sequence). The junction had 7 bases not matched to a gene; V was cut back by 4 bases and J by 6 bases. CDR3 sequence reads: CASSSLTGVSGELFF. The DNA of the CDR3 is TGTGCCAGCAGTTCCCTGACAGGGGTTTCCGGGGAGCTGTTTTTT.

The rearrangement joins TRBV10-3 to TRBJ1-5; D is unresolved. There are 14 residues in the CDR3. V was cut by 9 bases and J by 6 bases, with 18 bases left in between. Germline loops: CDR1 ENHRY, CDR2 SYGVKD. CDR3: CAISEYEGGQPQHF. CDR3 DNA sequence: TGTGCCATTAGCGAGTATGAGGGCGGTCAGCCCCAGCATTTT.

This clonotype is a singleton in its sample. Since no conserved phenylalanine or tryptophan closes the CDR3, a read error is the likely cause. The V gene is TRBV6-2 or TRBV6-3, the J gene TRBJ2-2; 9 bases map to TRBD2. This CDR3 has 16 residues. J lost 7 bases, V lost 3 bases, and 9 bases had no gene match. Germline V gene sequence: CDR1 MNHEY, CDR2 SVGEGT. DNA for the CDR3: TGTGCCAGCAGTTATCGGCTAGCGGGACCCGACGGGGAGCTGTTTTTG. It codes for CASSYRLAGPDGELFL.